The clone carrying this TCR beta chain occurred many times. The antigen is unknown. This entry is derived from a study of response to subunit inactivated influenza vaccine. TCRdb analysed the RT-PCR reads with MiXCR anew, one entry per CDR3 protein. Of around 520,000 distinct CDR3 sequences listed, 10% to 15% are singletons. This CDR3 has 14 residues. Germline V lookup: CDR1 KGHSH, CDR2 LQKENI. V was shortened by 3 bases and J by 3 bases, with 11 bases between the two germline ends. Study-level results: Few additional T cells are recruited per seasonal influenza vaccination, authors suggested.

The source is a man aged 50-59 years who received an inactivated influenza vaccine. The rearrangement links TRBV18 to TRBJ1-1; D perhaps matches TRBD1 (5 bases). The input for sequencing was PBMCs from blood, taken on the day of vaccination. CDR3 DNA sequence: TGTGCCAGCTCACCGGTGCGGGGGTACACTGAAGCTTTCTTT. This encodes CASSPVRGYTEAFF.